One and the same sample provided the 27 T cell receptor beta chains below, sequenced in a study of CD8+ T cells in alopecia areata. Sequencing used cDNA as its template, made by extracting RNA and reverse transcribing it. Libraries were prepared by immunoSEQ multiplex PCR; TCRdb keeps only in-frame clonotypes and omits some of them. In the table there are about 110,000 clones, 55% to 60% of which are singletons. Sequenced material: NKG2D-low CD8+ T cells sorted from blood. The receptors come from a human donor with alopecia areata.

In its sample, this clone was seen a few times. This rearrangement joins TRBV9 to TRBJ1-2, with TRBD1 as a possible D gene (6 bases). Germline V gene lookup returns CDR1 SGDLS and CDR2 YYNGEE. Trimming shortened V by 3 bases and J by 2 bases, and 17 bases separated the two germline ends. The CDR3 spans 16 residues. The CDR3 DNA sequence: TGTGCCAGCAGCGCCCAACAGGGTTTCCCAAACTATGGCTACACCTTC. Its translation is CASSAQQGFPNYGYTF.

The chain combines TRBV6-5 with TRBJ1-2, with D hard to call. V was trimmed by 4 bases and J by 0 bases, leaving 9 bases between them. Germline V gene lookup returns CDR1 MNHEY and CDR2 SVGAGI. The CDR3 is 14 residues long. The CDR3 region has the DNA TGTGCCAGCAGTTTTTCTGCACCTAACTATGGCTACACCTTC. This gives the protein CASSFSAPNYGYTF.

V is TRBV7-9 and J is TRBJ2-1; D gene uncertain. The CDR3 sequence is 12 residues long. Looked up from germline, CDR1 is SEHNR and CDR2 is FQNEAQ (reference sequence). The V end was cut by 3 bases, the J end by 7 bases, with 7 bases between. CDR3 bases: TGTGCCAGCAGCTTCGGAGCAAATGAGCAGTTCTTC. It yields the protein CASSFGANEQFF.

The V call is TRBV6-1, the J call TRBJ2-7; 8 bases match TRBD1. Germline V CDR1 and CDR2: MNHNS, SASEGT. J was trimmed by 4 bases and V by 1 base; bases with no gene match: 6. The CDR3 consists of 15 residues. The CDR3 region has the DNA TGTGCCAGCAGTGAAGTGGGGACAGGAGGATACGAGCAGTACTTC. Translation gives CASSEVGTGGYEQYF.

The sample holds a few counts of this clone. The chain joins TRBV10-2 to TRBJ2-2; D is unresolved. The V end was cut by 6 bases, the J end by 5 bases, with 4 bases between. The CDR3 is 11 amino acids. Germline V gene sequence: CDR1 WSHSY, CDR2 SAAADI. The CDR3 sequence: CASSKTGELFF. The CDR3 DNA reads as TGCGCCAGCAGCAAAACCGGGGAGCTGTTTTTT.

The genes are TRBV6-5 and TRBJ2-7; D is perhaps TRBD2 (6 bases). The germline V gene encodes CDR1 MNHEY and CDR2 SVGAGI. The germline V and J ends were trimmed by 7 bases and 3 bases, with 16 bases remaining between them. The CDR3 runs 14 residues. CDR3 in amino acids: CASTGGANLYEQYF. The CDR3 nucleotides are TGTGCCAGCACCGGCGGGGCCAACCTCTACGAGCAGTACTTC.

V is TRBV27 and J is TRBJ2-6; D gene uncertain. The germline gives CDR1 MNHEY, CDR2 SMNVEV (reference sequence). The CDR3 covers 15 residues. V was cut by 2 bases and J by 0 bases, with 5 bases left in between. CDR3 sequence (DNA): TGTGCCAGCAGTTTAACTGGCTCTGGGGCCAACGTCCTGACTTTC. It is translated as CASSLTGSGANVLTF. The full variable domain, its missing parts supplied by reference TRBV27 and TRBJ2-6, is EAQVTQNPRYLITVTGKKLTVTCSQNMNHEYMSWYRQDPGLGLRQIYYSMNVEVTDKGDVPEGYKVSRKEKRNFPLILESPSPNQTSLYFCASSLTGSGANVLTFGAGSRLTVL.

The chain has TRBV7-9 and TRBJ2-7; 8 bases map to TRBD2. The CDR3 covers 19 residues. V was clipped by 6 bases and J by 4 bases; unmatched bases: 23. The germline V gene encodes CDR1 SEHNR and CDR2 FQNEAQ (reference sequence). The CDR3 spells CASSLTHLSGSPRGYEQYF. In DNA form, the CDR3 reads TGTGCCAGCAGTCTGACGCACCTAAGCGGGAGCCCCCGAGGTTACGAGCAGTACTTC.

This sequence joins TRBV7-9 and TRBJ2-7; 7 nucleotides align to TRBD1. Per germline, CDR1 SEHNR and CDR2 FQNEAQ (reference sequence). V dropped 2 bases and J dropped 4; count of bases not matched to a gene: 14. The CDR3 runs 17 residues. For the CDR3, the DNA is TGTGCCAGCAGCTTATTGGGGACCGGGACAGATTCTTACGAGCAGTACTTC. It translates to CASSLLGTGTDSYEQYF.

V and J are TRBV28 and TRBJ2-7, with D possibly TRBD1 on 5 matching bases. Deletions cut 5 bases from V and 1 base from J, with 12 bases between. This CDR3 is 14 amino acids long. Germline CDR1 MDHEN, CDR2 SYDVKM. The CDR3 region has the DNA TGTGCCAGCAGTCCCCTGACAGATTCCTACGAGCAGTACTTC. The encoded protein is CASSPLTDSYEQYF.

A few counts support this clone. V usage is TRBV7-8 and J usage is TRBJ1-5; D perhaps matches TRBD1 (5 bases). The CDR3 covers 15 residues. The V end lost 4 bases, the J end lost 3 bases, and 13 bases lay between the germline ends. Germline V gives CDR1 SGHVS, CDR2 FQNEAQ. Here the CDR3 DNA reads TGTGCCAGCAGCTGGGACTTAAATTACAATCAGCCCCAGCATTTT. Its protein is CASSWDLNYNQPQHF.

V usage is TRBV5-6 and J usage is TRBJ2-7; no reliable D call. Trimming removed 1 base from V and 6 bases from J, with 14 bases in between. The CDR3 is made up of 14 amino acids. Germline CDR1 is SGHDT and CDR2 is YYEEEE. The CDR3 region is CASSLRRPLIEQYF. CDR3 DNA: TGTGCCAGCAGCTTGCGCAGGCCGCTGATCGAGCAGTACTTC.

The rearrangement uses TRBV9 and TRBJ2-6, with a possible D match to TRBD1 (5 bases). Trimming took off 0 bases at V and 0 bases at J, with 10 bases between the two ends. The CDR3 extends over 17 amino acids. The germline V gene has CDR1 SGDLS and CDR2 YYNGEE. CDR3 loop: CASSVDRQRSGANVLTF. The CDR3 DNA reads as TGTGCCAGCAGCGTAGACAGGCAACGCTCTGGGGCCAACGTCCTGACTTTC. The full variable domain, its missing parts supplied by reference TRBV9 and TRBJ2-6, is DSGVTQTPKHLITATGQRVTLRCSPRSGDLSVYWYQQSLDQGLQFLIQYYNGEERAKGNILERFSAQQFPDLHSELNLSSLELGDSALYFCASSVDRQRSGANVLTFGAGSRLTVL.

The chain has TRBV14 and TRBJ2-7; a weak D match, TRBD1 (6 bases). Deletions cut 1 base from V and 4 bases from J, with 20 bases between. The germline V gene encodes CDR1 SGHDN and CDR2 FVKESK. The CDR3 runs 17 residues. The chain's CDR3 is CASSQVPLTGGVYEQYF. The CDR3 DNA sequence: TGTGCCAGCAGCCAAGTTCCCCTGACAGGAGGTGTATACGAGCAGTACTTC.

The genes are TRBV9 and TRBJ2-1, with D perhaps matching TRBD2 (5 bases). Germline V lookup: CDR1 SGDLS, CDR2 YYNGEE. The CDR3 is made up of 16 amino acids. V lost 2 bases, J lost 2 bases, and 14 bases lay in between. The CDR3 region has the DNA TGTGCCAGCAGCGTCCCCGGCGACGGGGCCTACAATGAGCAGTTCTTC. Amino acid sequence: CASSVPGDGAYNEQFF.

The rearrangement joins TRBV27 to TRBJ2-2; D unresolved. CDR1 MNHEY and CDR2 SMNVEV come from the germline V gene (reference sequence). The CDR3 is 11 residues long. Trimming pared 6 bases from V and 4 bases from J, leaving 3 bases between. The DNA of the CDR3 is TGTGCCAGCAGAACCACCGGGGAGCTGTTTTTT. This codes for CASRTTGELFF.

The chain employs TRBV14 and TRBJ2-3; D is perhaps TRBD2 (5 bases). This CDR3 has 12 amino acids. Trimming cost V 3 bases and J 4 bases, with 5 bases left between them. In germline, CDR1 is SGHDN, CDR2 FVKESK. In nucleotides, the CDR3 is TGTGCCAGCAGCCAGGGAGCAGATACGCAGTATTTT. It encodes CASSQGADTQYF. Combining the CDR3 with reference TRBV14 and TRBJ2-3 gives the whole variable domain EAGVTQFPSHSVIEKGQTVTLRCDPISGHDNLYWYRRVMGKEIKFLLHFVKESKQDESGMPNNRFLAERTGGTYSTLKVQPAELEDSGVYFCASSQGADTQYFGPGTRLTVL.

This clone came up a few times. The chain employs TRBV5-6 and TRBJ2-1; unclear D gene. Germline V CDR1 and CDR2: SGHDT, YYEEEE. The length of the CDR3 is 16 residues. With 0 bases removed from V and 1 base from J, the gap between germline ends came to 11 bases. Here the CDR3 DNA reads TGTGCCAGCAGCTTGGCAGGTGGAAGGTCCTACAATGAGCAGTTCTTC. Translating gives CASSLAGGRSYNEQFF.

The chain recombines TRBV27 with TRBJ2-7; 8 bases fit TRBD1. The CDR3 has 14 residues. Germline loops: CDR1 MNHEY, CDR2 SMNVEV (reference sequence). The V and J ends lost 3 bases and 6 bases, in that order; junction bases with no gene match: 7. This chain's CDR3 is CASSLLQGAGEQYF. In DNA form, the CDR3 reads TGTGCCAGCAGTTTGCTGCAGGGGGCAGGCGAGCAGTACTTC.

The gene calls are TRBV7-9 and TRBJ1-1; 7 bases are shared with TRBD1. This CDR3 spans 13 amino acids. Germline V gene data show CDR1 as SEHNR and CDR2 as FQNEAQ (reference sequence). J lost 5 bases, V lost 5 bases, and 5 bases had no gene match. DNA of the CDR3: TGTGCCAGCAGCCCACAGGGGTGGACTGAAGCTTTCTTT. Its protein is CASSPQGWTEAFF.

This chain links TRBV29-1 with TRBJ1-1; D call uncertain. Trimming stripped 4 bases from V and 6 bases from J, with 9 bases between. Per the germline V gene, CDR1 is SQVTM and CDR2 is ANQGSEA. The CDR3 covers 11 residues. The CDR3 spells CSVGSMPEAFF. CDR3 coding DNA: TGCAGCGTTGGATCCATGCCTGAAGCTTTCTTT.

This clone was detected once. The chain has TRBV28 and TRBJ2-1; 9 bases map to TRBD1. Per the germline V gene, CDR1 is MDHEN and CDR2 is SYDVKM. The ends lost 6 bases at V and 2 bases at J; junction bases unmatched: 5. CDR3 size: 15 residues. The CDR3 loop is CASRRQGEAYNEQFF. CDR3 sequence (DNA): TGTGCCAGCAGACGACAGGGGGAAGCCTACAATGAGCAGTTCTTC.

The V and J genes are TRBV29-1 and TRBJ2-4, with TRBD1 matching 8 bases. Germline CDR1 and CDR2: SQVTM and ANQGSEA. This CDR3 comprises 14 residues. The V and J ends lost 6 bases and 4 bases, in that order; junction bases with no gene match: 8. CDR3 sequence reads: CSVGRQGLKNIQYF. The CDR3 region has the DNA TGCAGCGTGGGGAGACAGGGGCTAAAAAACATTCAGTACTTC. The full variable domain, its missing parts supplied by reference TRBV29-1 and TRBJ2-4, is SAVISQKPSRDICQRGTSLTIQCQVDSQVTMMFWYRQQPGQSLTLIATANQGSEATYESGFVIDKFPISRPNLTFSTLTVSNMSPEDSSIYLCSVGRQGLKNIQYFGAGTRLSVL.

This chain joins TRBV6-4 and TRBJ2-1; D not resolved. V lost 0 bases to trimming and J lost 3 bases, with 12 bases between them. Germline CDR1 reads MRHNA; CDR2 reads SNTAGT. This CDR3 has 16 amino acids. CDR3 in DNA: TGTGCCAGCAGTGACTCACTCGCGAAAGACTACAATGAGCAGTTCTTC. Its translation: CASSDSLAKDYNEQFF.

V usage is TRBV19 and J usage is TRBJ2-7; possible D gene TRBD2, 5 bases. V lost 5 bases and J 5 bases, leaving 16 bases between the germline ends. Germline V gene lookup returns CDR1 LNHDA and CDR2 SQIVND (reference sequence). The CDR3 spans 14 residues. As DNA, the CDR3 is TGTGCCAGTAGTTCCAGGACTGCTGGTCACGAGCAGTACTTC. It codes for CASSSRTAGHEQYF. Full variable domain (outside the CDR3, taken from reference TRBV19 and TRBJ2-7): DGGITQSPKYLFRKEGQNVTLSCEQNLNHDAMYWYRQDPGQGLRLIYYSQIVNDFQKGDIAEGYSVSREKKESFPLTVTSAQKNPTAFYLCASSSRTAGHEQYFGPGTRLTVT.

As to this clone: Other DNA sequences within the sample encode an identical CDR3. V gene TRBV27 combines with J gene TRBJ1-5; D remains unclear. In germline, CDR1 is MNHEY, CDR2 SMNVEV (reference sequence). The germline V and J ends were trimmed by 6 bases and 0 bases, with 6 bases remaining between them. There are 13 residues in the CDR3. The CDR3 spells CASSPYSNQPQHF. The DNA of the CDR3 is TGTGCCAGCAGCCCCTATAGCAATCAGCCCCAGCATTTT.

The chain is built from TRBV30 and TRBJ2-7; 7 bases are a match to TRBD2. Germline CDR1 GTSNPN, CDR2 SVGIG (reference sequence). This CDR3 is built from 12 residues. The ends lost 3 bases at V and 7 bases at J; junction bases unmatched: 6. The CDR3 region has the DNA TGTGCCTGGAGCCCGGGAGCGGGGGAGCAGTACTTC. This codes for CAWSPGAGEQYF. Full variable domain (rest looked up from reference TRBV30 and TRBJ2-7): SQTIHQWPATLVQPVGSPLSLECTVEGTSNPNLYWYRQAAGRGLQLLFYSVGIGQISSEVPQNLSASRPQDRQFILSSKKLLLSDSGFYLCAWSPGAGEQYFGPGTRLTVT.